The sample holds one count of the clone carrying this T cell receptor beta chain. The data are from a study of blood T cell repertoires in COVID-19. Overall study: COVID-19 samples collected from the United States, Italy and Spain covered acute and convalescent phases. Nucleic acid was either cDNA or gDNA, and it came from T cells, B-cell-depleted T cells, or PBMCs.

Per the original methods: Nucleated cell counts were estimated from reference gene primer amplification. Assay used: immunoSEQ multiplex PCR; TCRdb lists only in-frame clones, some missing. That table gives V, J and clone size, and the DNA gave D and trimming. This table has over 250,000 clones, around 90% appearing once. The CDR3 is 15 residues long. V was clipped by 3 bases and J by 0 bases, with 11 bases between them. CDR1 is SGHAT and CDR2 is FQNNGV in the germline V gene. This sequence was found in a woman aged 25 to 39 with acute or convalescent COVID-19. Sequencing input: peripheral blood. The chain recombines TRBV11-2 with TRBJ1-2; D is possibly TRBD1 (6 bases). Here the CDR3 reads CASSFWDTTNYGYTF. The CDR3, as DNA: TGTGCCAGCAGCTTTTGGGACACTACTAACTATGGCTACACCTTC.